Listed below are T cell receptor beta chains from one sample, sequenced in a study of OX40 agonist ivuxolimab in advanced cancers. Measured with immunoSEQ multiplex PCR; TCRdb has only the in-frame clones, and not every one. This sample has tens of thousands of clones, with approximately 83% found just once. Sequencing used CD4+ or CD8+ T cells sorted from blood, obtained in a trial of the OX40 agonist ivuxolimab. The receptors come from an adult with an advanced solid tumor such as melanoma, head and neck, liver or kidney cancer. CDR3s include the opening cysteine and the closing phenylalanine or tryptophan. D genes are given only for firm matches. Clone size is stated in some rows and not others, as once, few, many or a class when expanded.

d_call	j_call	v_call	clone_size	cdr3_aa	cdr3_nt
-	TRBJ1-2	TRBV5-4	-	CASSLDPFNYGYTF	TGTGCCAGCAGCTTGGACCCATTTAACTATGGCTACACCTTC
TRBD1	TRBJ2-7	TRBV28	-	CASSTGQGYEQYF	TGTGCCAGCAGTACGGGACAGGGCTACGAGCAGTACTTC
-	TRBJ2-1	TRBV7-2	-	CASSPPVRSVQFF	TGTGCCAGCAGCCCCCCGGTCAGGAGTGTGCAGTTCTTC
-	TRBJ2-1	TRBV6-9	-	CASRAGAYYNEQFF	TGTGCCAGCAGGGCAGGGGCCTACTACAATGAGCAGTTCTTC
TRBD1	TRBJ1-2	TRBV6-1	many	CASSEDWDRHGYTF	TGTGCCAGCAGTGAAGATTGGGACAGGCACGGCTACACCTTC
TRBD1	TRBJ1-5	TRBV19	-	CASSIGGTDNQPQHF	TGTGCCAGTAGTATAGGAGGGACAGACAATCAGCCCCAGCATTTT
TRBD2	TRBJ2-1	TRBV10-1	-	CASSPGTSGRDEQFF	TGCGCCAGCAGTCCTGGGACTAGCGGGCGAGATGAGCAGTTCTTC
TRBD1	TRBJ1-1	TRBV5-1	-	CASSTGEGNTEAFF	TGCGCCAGCAGCACAGGGGAGGGGAACACTGAAGCTTTCTTT
-	TRBJ2-2	TRBV20-1	-	CSAGNTGELFF	TGCAGTGCTGGAAACACCGGGGAGCTGTTTTTT
TRBD2	TRBJ2-3	TRBV5-6	-	CASSFLAGGPPDTQYF	TGTGCCAGCAGCTTTCTAGCGGGAGGGCCACCAGATACGCAGTATTTT
-	TRBJ1-1	TRBV28	-	CASILPGRTEAFF	TGTGCCAGCATTCTCCCCGGGCGCACTGAAGCTTTCTTT
TRBD1	TRBJ1-6	TRBV7-9	-	CASSHAGTGEASPLHF	TGTGCCAGCAGCCACGCCGGGACAGGGGAGGCTTCACCCCTCCACTTT
-	TRBJ2-3	TRBV6-5	-	CASSPSTDTQYF	TGTGCCAGCAGTCCAAGCACAGATACGCAGTATTTT
-	TRBJ1-5	TRBV18	-	CASSQEADQPQHF	TGTGCCAGCTCACAGGAGGCAGACCAGCCCCAGCATTTT
-	TRBJ2-1	TRBV5-1	few	CASSLPRGNNEQFF	TGCGCCAGCAGCTTGCCTAGGGGGAACAATGAGCAGTTCTTC
TRBD2	TRBJ2-1	TRBV5-1	few	CASSLVAGVSHNEQFF	TGCGCCAGCAGCTTAGTCGCGGGAGTGTCCCACAATGAGCAGTTCTTC
-	TRBJ1-1	TRBV4-2	-	CASSQERDTEAFF	TGTGCCAGCAGCCAAGAAAGGGACACTGAAGCTTTCTTT
-	TRBJ2-1	TRBV27	-	CASSLAGVAYNEQFF	TGTGCCAGCAGTTTGGCTGGGGTGGCCTACAATGAGCAGTTCTTC
-	TRBJ1-5	TRBV7-9	-	CASSPLGPNQPQHF	TGTGCCAGCAGTCCCCTCGGGCCCAATCAGCCCCAGCATTTT
TRBD1	TRBJ2-7	TRBV10-2	-	CASSRGVWTGDSEQYF	TGCGCCAGCAGTAGGGGGGTGTGGACAGGGGACTCCGAGCAGTACTTC
TRBD2	TRBJ2-3	TRBV5-1	few	CASSFGTSFLPDTQYF	TGCGCCAGCAGCTTCGGGACTAGCTTTTTGCCAGATACGCAGTATTTT
TRBD2	TRBJ2-7	TRBV19	-	CASSLAGEGEQYF	TGTGCCTCTTCTTTAGCGGGAGAAGGGGAGCAGTACTTC
-	TRBJ1-3	TRBV18	-	CASSPDGNTIYF	TGTGCCAGCTCACCAGATGGAAACACCATATATTTT